Listed below are T cell receptor beta chains from one sample, sequenced in a study of early T cells in non-severe SARS-CoV-2 infection. One entry per CDR3 protein results from TCRdb running MiXCR on the 5' RACE reads. The table has around 48,000 distinct CDR3 sequences, less than 15% seen once. The sequencing input was whole blood. All receptors come from an adult who was a healthcare worker with PCR-confirmed SARS-CoV-2 infection or an uninfected control (not recorded which). Both conserved end residues are part of each CDR3. A D gene is named only where the DNA matches it firmly. The listing skips clone size in some rows; elsewhere it reads once, few, many or a size class.

J | size | D | V | CDR3 | DNA
TRBJ1-4 | - | - | TRBV18 | CASSRRDEKLFF | TGTGCCAGCTCGAGGAGGGATGAAAAACTGTTTTTT
TRBJ2-2 | many | - | TRBV27 | CASSLSVTGELFF | TGTGCCAGCAGTTTATCCGTTACCGGGGAGCTGTTTTTT
TRBJ2-5 | - | TRBD1 | TRBV29-1 | CSVVGQRLETQYF | TGCAGCGTTGTGGGACAGAGATTGGAGACCCAGTACTTC
TRBJ2-3 | many | - | TRBV5-1 | CASRPDSTDTQYF | TGCGCCAGCCGCCCGGACAGCACAGATACGCAGTATTTT
TRBJ1-2 | - | - | TRBV9 | CASSVVPSANYGYTF | TGTGCCAGCAGCGTAGTTCCCAGCGCGAACTATGGCTACACCTTC
TRBJ2-5 | - | TRBD2 | TRBV29-1 | CSVELRLAGIQETQYF | TGCAGCGTTGAATTGAGACTAGCGGGTATCCAAGAGACCCAGTACTTC
TRBJ2-1 | many | TRBD2 | TRBV6-5 | CASSSWTSGKFEYSYNEQFF | TGTGCCAGCAGTTCCTGGACTAGCGGGAAATTCGAATACTCCTACAATGAGCAGTTCTTC
TRBJ2-3 | many | - | TRBV11-2 | CASSLIRTDTQYF | TGTGCCAGCAGCTTAATTCGCACAGATACGCAGTATTTT
TRBJ2-3 | - | - | TRBV5-1 | CATSQGDPYTDTQYF | TGCGCCACCTCACAGGGTGATCCTTACACAGATACGCAGTATTTT
TRBJ2-5 | many | - | TRBV11-2 | CASTATGGQGETQYF | TGTGCCAGCACCGCAACCGGGGGGCAGGGGGAGACCCAGTACTTC
TRBJ2-5 | - | - | TRBV7-9 | CASSFQHRGTQYF | TGTGCCAGCAGCTTCCAACATCGTGGGACCCAGTACTTC
TRBJ2-1 | - | - | TRBV3-1 | CASSQVGRGNEQFF | TGTGCCAGCAGCCAAGTCGGCAGGGGCAATGAGCAGTTCTTC
TRBJ2-3 | many | - | TRBV24-1 | CATSDSSTDTQYF | TGTGCCACCAGTGATAGTTCCACAGATACGCAGTATTTT
TRBJ1-3 | many | - | TRBV29-1 | CSVERYLSSGNTIYF | TGCAGCGTTGAAAGATACCTTAGCTCTGGAAACACCATATATTTT
TRBJ1-5 | many | - | TRBV18 | CASSRDNNQPQHF | TGTGCCAGCTCACGGGACAACAATCAGCCCCAGCATTTT
TRBJ2-1 | few | - | TRBV20-1 | CSAPGDPFYNEQFF | TGCAGTGCGCCGGGAGACCCCTTTTACAATGAGCAGTTCTTC
TRBJ1-2 | - | - | TRBV19 | CASSIGGTSNSF | TGTGCCAGTAGTATCGGGGGAACCTCTAACTCCTTC
TRBJ2-1 | many | TRBD2 | TRBV20-1 | CSARNFRLATYNEQFF | TGCAGTGCTAGAAACTTCCGACTAGCTACGTACAATGAGCAGTTCTTC
TRBJ1-5 | many | TRBD1 | TRBV6-6 | CASSYRQGDNQPQHF | TGTGCCAGCAGTTACCGTCAGGGGGACAATCAGCCCCAGCATTTT
TRBJ2-5 | many | TRBD1 | TRBV19 | CASRRQGQETQYF | TGTGCCAGCAGGCGACAGGGACAAGAGACCCAGTACTTC
TRBJ1-3 | many | TRBD1 | TRBV27 | CASRSTGATGNTIYF | TGTGCCAGCAGGTCTACAGGGGCCACTGGAAACACCATATATTTT
TRBJ1-6 | many | - | TRBV20-1 | CSARDSAADLKLHF | TGCAGTGCTAGAGATTCGGCGGCAGACCTAAAGTTGCACTTT
TRBJ1-2 | many | - | TRBV19 | CASSIDYEYGYTF | TGTGCCAGTAGTATAGATTATGAGTATGGCTACACCTTC
TRBJ1-6 | many | TRBD1 | TRBV5-6 | CASSLWGQGASKWNSPLHF | TGTGCCAGCAGCTTGTGGGGACAGGGGGCGTCCAAATGGAATTCACCCCTCCACTTT
TRBJ1-6 | - | TRBD1 | TRBV7-9 | CASSLRQGDTSPLHF | TGTGCCAGCAGCTTACGACAGGGGGACACTTCACCCCTCCACTTT
TRBJ1-5 | few | - | TRBV28 | CASSLRTDSNQPQHF | TGTGCCAGCAGCCTCCGGACAGATAGCAATCAGCCCCAGCATTTT
TRBJ1-2 | many | TRBD1 | TRBV7-3 | CASSTSPGQVPAGYTF | TGTGCCAGCAGCACATCGCCCGGACAGGTGCCTGCGGGCTACACCTTC
TRBJ2-7 | many | - | TRBV29-1 | CSGGHTAYEQYF | TGCAGCGGGGGACACACCGCCTACGAGCAGTACTTC
TRBJ2-2 | many | - | TRBV28 | CASSSGPRSNTGELFF | TGTGCCAGCAGCTCCGGGCCGCGATCGAACACCGGGGAGCTGTTTTTT
TRBJ2-7 | many | - | TRBV19 | CASSIVLGRYEQYF | TGTGCCAGTAGTATAGTATTGGGGCGCTACGAGCAGTACTTC
TRBJ2-7 | many | - | TRBV30 | CAWNGQIQNRQYF | TGTGCCTGGAACGGACAGATCCAAAACCGGCAGTACTTC
TRBJ2-7 | - | TRBD2 | TRBV28 | CASSLFSGRTEQYF | TGTGCCAGCAGTTTATTTAGCGGGAGGACCGAGCAGTACTTC
TRBJ2-1 | many | - | TRBV24-1 | CATSDLGVEQFF | TGTGCCACCAGTGATTTGGGGGTAGAGCAGTTCTTC
TRBJ2-7 | few | TRBD1 | TRBV14 | CASSPGTGASYEQYF | TGTGCCAGCAGCCCGGGGACAGGGGCCTCCTACGAGCAGTACTTC
TRBJ2-7 | many | - | TRBV3-1 | CASSHTGNWEQYF | TGTGCCAGCAGCCACACAGGGAACTGGGAGCAGTACTTC
TRBJ1-1 | - | - | TRBV12-3/TRBV12-4 | CASNKQGLNTEAFF | TGTGCCAGCAACAAACAGGGCTTGAACACTGAAGCTTTCTTT
TRBJ2-5 | many | - | TRBV27 | CASSQTAMNGQETQYF | TGTGCCAGCAGTCAAACAGCAATGAACGGCCAAGAGACCCAGTACTTC
TRBJ2-3 | many | - | TRBV6-5 | CASSYHSPSTDTQYF | TGTGCCAGCAGTTACCACAGCCCTAGCACAGATACGCAGTATTTT
TRBJ2-5 | many | TRBD1 | TRBV5-4 | CASSRGTGQETQYF | TGTGCCAGCAGCAGGGGGACAGGCCAAGAGACCCAGTACTTC
TRBJ2-7 | many | - | TRBV29-1 | CSVKADSYEQYF | TGCAGCGTTAAAGCGGACTCCTACGAGCAGTACTTC
TRBJ2-1 | few | TRBD2 | TRBV27 | CASRPGLAGMGEQFF | TGTGCCAGCAGACCAGGACTAGCGGGAATGGGAGAGCAGTTCTTC
TRBJ1-6 | - | - | TRBV28 | CASTQSEGGSPLHF | TGTGCCAGCACCCAATCGGAGGGAGGTTCACCCCTCCACTTT
TRBJ2-1 | few | - | TRBV5-1 | CASSLDKNEQFF | TGCGCCAGCAGCTTGGATAAAAATGAGCAGTTCTTC
TRBJ1-1 | - | TRBD1 | TRBV28 | CASKPVGQAGYTEAFF | TGTGCCAGCAAGCCCGTCGGACAGGCGGGGTACACTGAAGCTTTCTTT
TRBJ2-3 | - | - | TRBV4-2 | CASQDTQYF | TGTGCCAGCCAAGATACGCAGTATTTT
TRBJ1-1 | many | - | TRBV2 | CASRLGRHTEAFF | TGTGCCAGCAGGCTGGGCCGTCACACTGAAGCTTTCTTT
TRBJ1-5 | - | - | TRBV2 | CASSEVRRGKGNQPQHF | TGTGCCAGCAGTGAAGTCCGTCGGGGTAAGGGCAATCAGCCCCAGCATTTT
TRBJ1-1 | - | - | TRBV29-1 | CSVGRNTEAFF | TGCAGCGTCGGTCGGAACACTGAAGCTTTCTTT
TRBJ1-5 | - | - | TRBV3-1 | CASSQDTGAPQHF | TGTGCCAGCAGCCAAGATACCGGTGCGCCCCAGCATTTT
TRBJ1-5 | few | TRBD1 | TRBV6-6 | CASRGTGGNQPQHF | TGTGCCAGCAGGGGGACAGGGGGCAATCAGCCCCAGCATTTT
TRBJ1-5 | many | TRBD1 | TRBV19 | CASTPSGGRNNQPQHF | TGTGCCAGTACCCCCTCAGGGGGTCGAAACAATCAGCCCCAGCATTTT
TRBJ2-3 | - | - | TRBV7-9 | CASSFTRQEDTQYF | TGTGCCAGCAGCTTCACTCGACAGGAGGATACGCAGTATTTT